This T cell receptor (beta chain) was identified during a study of graft-versus-host responses after intestinal transplantation. Generated by immunoSEQ multiplex PCR, the TCRdb table keeps only in-frame clones and is missing some. The sample contains over 60,000 clones, around 90% of which appear only once. The CDR3 consists of 15 residues. V was cut by 0 bases and J by 4 bases, with 10 bases left in between. Germline CDR1 reads MNHNS; CDR2 reads SASEGT. The sample consisted of bone marrow, taken approximately 700 days after intestinal transplantation. V is TRBV6-1 and J is TRBJ2-1; unclear D gene. This TCR derives from a human patient who received an intestinal transplant, so some T cells may come from the graft donor. As DNA, the CDR3 is TGTGCCAGCAGTGAAGCGCGAACCTTATACAATGAGCAGTTCTTC. Translation: CASSEARTLYNEQFF.